Presented here are 27 T cell receptor beta chains from one specimen sequenced in a study of T cell repertoires in cytomegalovirus infection. TCRdb re-called the reads through MiXCR, storing one row per CDR3 protein. The table lists about 140,000 distinct CDR3 sequences, 5% to 6.5% of them singletons. Sequencing used PBMCs. These TCRs come from a human donor in good health (CMV status not recorded). Some clones in this sample may be carry-over from other donors' samples.

On this clonotype itself: A much larger clone lies a single base off, so this may be a read error. The rearrangement links TRBV28 to TRBJ1-5; no reliable D call. The CDR3 loop spans 16 amino acids. V was trimmed by 2 bases and J by 5 bases, leaving 16 bases between them. Per germline, CDR1 MDHEN and CDR2 SYDVKM. The CDR3 coding sequence is TGTGCCAGCAGTTTACTAGGCCCCCTCTCGTATCAGCCCCAGCATTTT. Its protein is CASSLLGPLSYQPQHF.

This clonotype appeared a few times. This chain uses TRBV11-2 with TRBJ2-5; the D gene could be TRBD1 or TRBD2 (5 bases each). Deletions cut 3 bases from V and 5 bases from J, with 19 bases between. Germline CDR1 SGHAT, CDR2 FQNNGV. The CDR3 loop spans 16 amino acids. CDR3: CASSLPRRGRGETQYF. Here the CDR3 DNA reads TGTGCCAGCAGCTTGCCCCGCCGGGGACGGGGTGAGACCCAGTACTTC.

In its sample, this clonotype was seen many times. This rearrangement joins TRBV6-2 or TRBV6-3 to TRBJ2-7; 7 bases map to TRBD1. Germline CDR1 and CDR2: MNHEY and SVGEGT. The V gene end was trimmed by 5 bases and the J gene end by 2 bases; junction bases not matched to a gene: 9. The CDR3 extends over 15 amino acids. CDR3 in amino acids: CASSPTPTGTYEQYF. The CDR3 bases are TGTGCCAGCAGTCCCACCCCGACAGGGACCTACGAGCAGTACTTC.

This clonotype was recorded at least ten times. The rearrangement uses TRBV29-1 and TRBJ2-3, with D perhaps being TRBD1 or TRBD2 (5 bases each). The CDR3 totals 14 residues. Trimming removed 6 bases at V and 0 bases at J, with 13 bases between. Germline lookup yields CDR1 SQVTM and CDR2 ANQGSEA. The CDR3 region has the DNA TGCAGCGTGCTGAGGGGAACTAGCACAGATACGCAGTATTTT. Translated: CSVLRGTSTDTQYF.

This clonotype has at least ten counts. The V gene is TRBV14, the J gene TRBJ1-1; possible D gene TRBD1, 6 bases. This CDR3 is 16 amino acids long. Germline V gene sequence: CDR1 SGHDN, CDR2 FVKESK. V lost 1 base and J 10 bases, leaving 22 bases between the germline ends. The CDR3 reads CASSQARTALPRGAFF. The CDR3 DNA sequence: TGTGCCAGCAGCCAAGCTAGGACAGCACTACCGAGGGGAGCTTTCTTT.

This clonotype was seen at least ten times. The chain employs TRBV5-1 and TRBJ2-7, with no clear D. Looked up from germline, CDR1 is SGHRS and CDR2 is YFSETQ. The CDR3 length is 13 residues. V was pared by 4 bases and J by 3 bases, with 11 bases between. The CDR3 protein is CASSADTRYEQYF. The CDR3, as DNA: TGCGCCAGCAGCGCTGACACCCGCTACGAGCAGTACTTC.

The sample holds many counts of this clonotype. The DNA for the CDR3 is TGTGCCAGTACTCCGAATCCAGGAAACAATGAGCAGTTCTTC. As protein: CASTPNPGNNEQFF. The chain recombines TRBV19 with TRBJ2-1; D unresolved. V dropped 7 bases and J dropped 5 bases, with 15 bases sitting between them. Germline V gene data show CDR1 as LNHDA and CDR2 as SQIVND (reference sequence). The CDR3 sequence is 14 residues long.

This clonotype showed up just a few times. The V call is TRBV28, the J call TRBJ1-4, with D possibly matching TRBD1 (6 bases). V was cut by 8 bases and J by 5 bases, with 15 bases left in between. The CDR3 is made up of 14 amino acids. CDR1 is MDHEN and CDR2 is SYDVKM in the germline V gene. The CDR3, as DNA: TGTGCCAGCTCTCAGGGGCCCACGAATGAAAAACTGTTTTTT. Encoded protein: CASSQGPTNEKLFF.

This clonotype was counted at least ten times. The chain recombines TRBV11-2 with TRBJ2-7; possibly TRBD2 for D (6 bases). This CDR3 contains 14 residues. Germline V gene data show CDR1 as SGHAT and CDR2 as FQNNGV. Trimming removed 5 bases at V and 5 bases at J, with 16 bases between. The CDR3 region has the DNA TGTGCCAGCAGCCAAGAGACTAGGAGTAACGAGCAGTACTTC. This encodes CASSQETRSNEQYF.

This clonotype was seen more than once but under ten times. This sequence joins TRBV20-1 and TRBJ1-5; D is uncertain. CDR3 length: 13 amino acids. Germline CDR1 reads DFQATT; CDR2 reads SNEGSKA (reference sequence). With 0 bases removed from V and 5 bases from J, the gap between germline ends came to 8 bases. The CDR3 is CSARDAKDQPQHF. DNA for the CDR3: TGCAGTGCTAGAGATGCGAAGGATCAGCCCCAGCATTTT.

In its sample, this clonotype was seen many times. V is TRBV5-1 and J is TRBJ1-1; D uncertain. V was pared by 4 bases and J by 5 bases, with 15 bases between. Germline V lookup: CDR1 SGHRS, CDR2 YFSETQ. The CDR3 contains 14 residues. DNA for the CDR3: TGCGCCAGCAGCCGGGAAACCGGAGGGACTGAAGCTTTCTTT. Translation: CASSRETGGTEAFF.

This clonotype was counted only a few times. The chain has TRBV10-2 and TRBJ2-7; D unclear. There are 12 residues in the CDR3. Germline lookup yields CDR1 WSHSY and CDR2 SAAADI. Trimming removed 1 base from V and 1 base from J, with 2 bases in between. CDR3 protein: CASSEYSYEQYF. The CDR3 bases are TGCGCCAGCAGTGAGTATTCCTACGAGCAGTACTTC.

This clonotype was counted at least ten times. This chain uses TRBV7-2 with TRBJ1-6, with 9 bases fitting TRBD1. The germline V gene encodes CDR1 SGHTA and CDR2 FQGNSA. With 8 bases clipped from V and 8 bases from J, the junction kept 7 bases outside the gene matches. The length of the CDR3 is 14 residues. CDR3 in DNA: TGTGCCAGCCTTGGGACAGGGACGCATTCACCCCTCCACTTT. This sequence encodes CASLGTGTHSPLHF. The full variable domain, completed using reference TRBV7-2 and TRBJ1-6, is GAGVSQSPSNKVTEKGKDVELRCDPISGHTALYWYRQSLGQGLEFLIYFQGNSAPDKSGLPSDRFSAERTGGSVSTLTIQRTQQEDSAVYLCASLGTGTHSPLHFGNGTRLTVT.

The table lists this clonotype with many counts. CDR3 DNA sequence: TGTGCCAGTAGTATACTTGACGAGTCTAGTGAGCAGTTCTTC. Translating gives CASSILDESSEQFF. The gene calls are TRBV19 and TRBJ2-1; D unclear. This CDR3 contains 14 residues. The germline gives CDR1 LNHDA, CDR2 SQIVND (reference sequence). Trimming removed 2 bases at V and 9 bases at J, with 14 bases between. Combining the CDR3 with reference TRBV19 and TRBJ2-1 gives the whole variable domain DGGITQSPKYLFRKEGQNVTLSCEQNLNHDAMYWYRQDPGQGLRLIYYSQIVNDFQKGDIAEGYSVSREKKESFPLTVTSAQKNPTAFYLCASSILDESSEQFFGPGTRLTVL.

This clonotype was seen ten or more times. The V gene is TRBV6-1, the J gene TRBJ1-5; perhaps TRBD1 as D (5 bases). The V and J ends lost 8 bases and 7 bases respectively, with 9 bases between them. This CDR3 region has 11 residues. Germline assignment: CDR1 MNHNS and CDR2 SASEGT. The CDR3 region is CASGGLQPQHF. CDR3 bases: TGTGCCAGCGGGGGTTTGCAGCCCCAGCATTTT.

This clonotype occurred many times. The gene calls are TRBV7-2 and TRBJ1-2; no firm D call. V was clipped by 5 bases and J by 2 bases, with 12 bases between them. The germline CDR1 and CDR2 sequences are SGHTA and FQGNSA. The CDR3 consists of 14 residues. CDR3 sequence (DNA): TGTGCCAGCAGCCTTGAGGGCAGGAACTATGGCTACACCTTC. Its translation: CASSLEGRNYGYTF.

This clonotype was detected ten times or more. The CDR3 DNA reads as TGTGCCAGCAGTTACGTCAGAAAGAACACCGGGGAGCTGTTTTTT. This gives the protein CASSYVRKNTGELFF. The rearrangement links TRBV6-5 to TRBJ2-2; D gene ambiguous. Germline V gene sequence: CDR1 MNHEY, CDR2 SVGAGI. CDR3 length equals 15 residues. Trimming shortened V by 2 bases and J by 1 base, and 8 bases separated the two germline ends.

This clonotype has ten or more counts. The chain links TRBV7-2 to TRBJ2-3; 11 positions match TRBD2. J gave up 1 base and V 5 bases, and 14 bases lay outside the gene matches. Germline loops: CDR1 SGHTA, CDR2 FQGNSA. CDR3 length: 19 residues. The CDR3, as DNA: TGTGCCAGCAGCCGTACTAGCGGGGGAGCTTGGGGTGGCACAGATACGCAGTATTTT. This sequence encodes CASSRTSGGAWGGTDTQYF.

Points on this clonotype: A much larger clonotype is one base distant, so this may be a read error. The chain couples TRBV12-3 or TRBV12-4 to TRBJ2-7; the D is unclear. V was trimmed by 1 base and J by 0 bases, leaving 4 bases between them. The length of the CDR3 is 13 residues. The CDR3 region is CASSLVVSYEQYF. As DNA, the CDR3 is TGTGCCAGCAGTTTAGTGGTCTCCTACGAGCAGTACTTC.

V gene TRBV5-1 combines with J gene TRBJ1-6; D call uncertain. Germline CDR1 reads SGHRS; CDR2 reads YFSETQ. The CDR3 loop spans 16 amino acids. V was clipped by 0 bases and J by 0 bases, with 7 bases between them. CDR3 sequence: CASSLERSSYNSPLHF. The CDR3 nucleotides read TGCGCCAGCAGCTTGGAGCGGAGCTCCTATAATTCACCCCTCCACTTT.

This clonotype was found many times. The chain combines TRBV7-9 with TRBJ2-5, with D uncertain. The germline V gene has CDR1 SEHNR and CDR2 FQNEAQ (reference sequence). The length of the CDR3 is 12 residues. V was cut by 2 bases and J by 5 bases, with 6 bases left in between. The CDR3 nucleotides read TGTGCCAGCAGCTTACGAGTGGAGACCCAGTACTTC. Translated, it gives CASSLRVETQYF. Drawing the rest from reference TRBV7-9 and TRBJ2-5, the complete variable domain is DTGVSQNPRHKITKRGQNVTFRCDPISEHNRLYWYRQTLGQGPEFLTYFQNEAQLEKSRLLSDRFSAERPKGSFSTLEIQRTEQGDSAMYLCASSLRVETQYFGPGTRLLVL.

This clonotype has just a few counts. The chain joins TRBV9 to TRBJ1-1, with D hard to call. V was shortened by 2 bases and J by 0 bases, with 8 bases between the two germline ends. Looked up from germline, CDR1 is SGDLS and CDR2 is YYNGEE. The CDR3 contains 14 residues. The CDR3 loop is CASSVRAVNTEAFF. The CDR3 DNA follows: TGTGCCAGCAGCGTTCGGGCGGTGAACACTGAAGCTTTCTTT.

The table lists this clonotype with a few counts. CDR3 DNA sequence: TGTGCCAGCAGCTTATTGGGCCCACCCTACGAGCAGTACTTC. Residues: CASSLLGPPYEQYF. V usage is TRBV7-9 and J usage is TRBJ2-7; D uncertain. Looked up from germline, CDR1 is SEHNR and CDR2 is FQNEAQ (reference sequence). V dropped 2 bases and J dropped 2 bases, with 10 bases sitting between them. CDR3 length equals 14 residues.

This clonotype has ten or more counts. The V and J genes are TRBV20-1 and TRBJ2-3; no reliable D call. CDR1 is DFQATT, CDR2 SNEGSKA, per germline (reference sequence). Between the trimmed V and J ends, which lost 6 bases and 2 bases, there was a span of 18 bases. The CDR3 spans 15 residues. The CDR3 loop reads CSAPPRGIHTDTQYF. CDR3 nucleotide sequence: TGCAGTGCCCCGCCCCGCGGAATCCACACAGATACGCAGTATTTT.

This clonotype was observed many times. The gene calls are TRBV28 and TRBJ1-1, with 9 positions matching TRBD1. The V gene end was trimmed by 6 bases and the J gene end by 3 bases; junction bases not matched to a gene: 8. CDR3 length equals 15 residues. CDR1 is MDHEN and CDR2 is SYDVKM in the germline V gene. CDR3 coding DNA: TGTGCCAGCAGCCGGGACAGGGCTTGGGACACTGAAGCTTTCTTT. This translates into CASSRDRAWDTEAFF. The variable domain in full, completed from reference TRBV28 and TRBJ1-1, reads DVKVTQSSRYLVKRTGEKVFLECVQDMDHENMFWYRQDPGLGLRLIYFSYDVKMKEKGDIPEGYSVSREKKERFSLILESASTNQTSMYLCASSRDRAWDTEAFFGQGTRLTVV.

This clonotype came up a few times. V is TRBV19 and J is TRBJ1-2; D unresolved. The CDR3 loop spans 15 amino acids. In germline, CDR1 is LNHDA, CDR2 SQIVND (reference sequence). V shed 5 bases and J shed 2 bases, with 15 bases lying between them. CDR3 DNA: TGTGCCAGTAGTCACCCCAGGACTGCCAACTATGGCTACACCTTC. This sequence encodes CASSHPRTANYGYTF.

The V call is TRBV29-1, the J call TRBJ2-1, with 11 bases aligning to TRBD1. The CDR3 covers 13 residues. Unmatched junction bases numbered 3, after V lost 7 bases and J lost 4 bases. CDR1 and CDR2 from the germline V gene are SQVTM and ANQGSEA. The DNA for the CDR3 is TGCAGCGGCCGGGACAGGGGGTACAATGAGCAGTTCTTC. It codes for CSGRDRGYNEQFF.